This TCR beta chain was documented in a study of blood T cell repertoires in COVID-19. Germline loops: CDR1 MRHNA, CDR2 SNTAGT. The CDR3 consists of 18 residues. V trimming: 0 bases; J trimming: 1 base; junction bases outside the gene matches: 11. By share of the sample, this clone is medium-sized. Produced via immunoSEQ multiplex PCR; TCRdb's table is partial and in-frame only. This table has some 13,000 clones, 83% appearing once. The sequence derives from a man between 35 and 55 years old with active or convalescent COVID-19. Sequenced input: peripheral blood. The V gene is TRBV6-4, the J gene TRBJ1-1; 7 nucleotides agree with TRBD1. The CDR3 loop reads CASSDSRETGAGNTEAFF. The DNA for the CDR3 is TGTGCCAGCAGTGACTCGAGGGAAACAGGGGCTGGGAACACTGAAGCTTTCTTT.